A selection of T cell receptor beta chains follows, all from one sample in a study of blood T cell repertoires in COVID-19. The table came from immunoSEQ multiplex PCR; TCRdb's copy has only in-frame clones and leaves some out. This table holds about 190,000 clones, 86% found once. The sequencing input was PBMCs or T cells enriched from blood (not recorded which). These TCRs come from a woman aged 40 to 50 in a cohort exposed to, infected with or recovered from COVID-19 (not recorded which). Both conserved end residues are part of each CDR3. The D gene is left open where the match is weak. Only some rows state a clone size, as once, few, many or a class for expanded clones.

>NA|NA|TRBV7-8|TRBJ1-2
TGTGCCAGCAGCTTAGAACCCGGGACACATAAGGACGGCTACACCTTC
CASSLEPGTHKDGYTF
>few|NA|TRBV11-2|TRBJ1-3
TGTGCCAGCAGCTTTTCCCAATCGCCGGGCACCATATATTTT
CASSFSQSPGTIYF
>NA|TRBD1|TRBV5-1|TRBJ1-4
TGCGCCAGCAGCTTGACCGGGACAGGGGATGAAAAACTGTTTTTT
CASSLTGTGDEKLFF
>NA|NA|TRBV24-1|TRBJ1-1
TGTGCCACCAGTGGGATACAGATGAACACTGAAGCTTTCTTT
CATSGIQMNTEAFF
>few|NA|TRBV5-1|TRBJ2-7
TGCGCCAGCAGCTTGGCCGCACGGGACGAGCAGTACTTC
CASSLAARDEQYF
>NA|NA|TRBV2|TRBJ1-2
TGTGCCAGCATGTCGGTGGGCTACACCTTC
CASMSVGYTF
>NA|TRBD1|TRBV29-1|TRBJ1-2
TGCAGCGTGGAGACTCCGACAGGGAACTATGGCTACACCTTC
CSVETPTGNYGYTF
>NA|TRBD1|TRBV28|TRBJ1-4
TGTGCCAGCAGTCTACAGGGGGCCAGTGAAAAACTGTTTTTT
CASSLQGASEKLFF
>NA|NA|TRBV5-1|TRBJ2-1
TGCGCCAGCAGCTTGGGCATGGGGGGCAATGAGCAGTTCTTC
CASSLGMGGNEQFF
>once|TRBD2|TRBV19|TRBJ2-3
TGTGCCAGTAACCATCTCGCGGGAGGGCCGGCAGATACGCAGTATTTT
CASNHLAGGPADTQYF
>NA|TRBD1|TRBV29-1|TRBJ2-1
TGCAGCGTTGAGGGAGACAGGGGGACCTACAATGAGCAGTTCTTC
CSVEGDRGTYNEQFF
>NA|TRBD2|TRBV20-1|TRBJ2-7
TGCAGTGCTAGTTCCGGGACTAGCGGTTCCTACGAGCAGTACTTC
CSASSGTSGSYEQYF
>NA|NA|TRBV9|TRBJ1-2
TGTGCCAGCAGCCTTCCCCTCTATGGCTACACCTTC
CASSLPLYGYTF